Listed here are 23 T cell receptor beta chains from one sample, sequenced in a study of technical replicates of blood from several donors. TCRdb's table, derived via immunoSEQ multiplex PCR, lists solely in-frame clones and lacks some. Of around 75,000 clones listed, around nine tenths are singletons. Material for sequencing was T cells isolated from PBMCs. These receptors all come from a human donor in good health.

The rearrangement links TRBV9 to TRBJ2-1, with D perhaps matching TRBD1 (6 bases). Germline values: CDR1 SGDLS, CDR2 YYNGEE. The CDR3 loop spans 12 amino acids. Trimming cost V 2 bases and J 10 bases, with 10 bases left between them. The CDR3 DNA reads as TGTGCCAGCAGCGTGTTAGGGGGAGAGCAGTTCTTC. It encodes CASSVLGGEQFF.

The genes are TRBV29-1 and TRBJ2-2; 8 bases fit TRBD1. Germline lookup yields CDR1 SQVTM and CDR2 ANQGSEA. V lost 2 bases and J lost 8; bases outside the gene matches: 4. The CDR3 totals 13 residues. CDR3 DNA: TGCAGCGTTGAACAGGGGGCGATGGGGGAGCTGTTTTTT. Translating it yields CSVEQGAMGELFF.

This rearrangement joins TRBV6-5 to TRBJ2-7; 11 bases are a match to TRBD1. The CDR3 spans 15 residues. V trimming: 5 bases; J trimming: 4 bases; junction bases outside the gene matches: 7. Germline lookup yields CDR1 MNHEY and CDR2 SVGAGI. This CDR3 is CASSPGTGGFYEQYF. The CDR3 DNA reads TGTGCCAGCAGTCCGGGGACAGGGGGATTTTACGAGCAGTACTTC.

V and J are TRBV7-8 and TRBJ1-3; D is perhaps TRBD1 (5 bases). Deletions cut 2 bases from V and 0 bases from J, with 11 bases between. This CDR3 is 16 amino acids long. Looked up from germline, CDR1 is SGHVS and CDR2 is FQNEAQ. CDR3: CASSLSPGGSGNTIYF. CDR3 nucleotide sequence: TGTGCCAGCAGCTTAAGTCCGGGGGGCTCTGGAAACACCATATATTTT.

The rearrangement uses TRBV28 and TRBJ1-6, with D unresolved. Germline CDR1 MDHEN, CDR2 SYDVKM. There are 15 residues in the CDR3. V was clipped by 6 bases and J by 9 bases, with 18 bases between them. CDR3 loop: CASRKLVVSVSPLHF. CDR3 DNA sequence: TGTGCCAGCAGGAAACTAGTTGTTAGTGTTTCACCCCTCCACTTT.

The genes are TRBV9 and TRBJ2-5; 8 bases are shared with TRBD2. The CDR3 has 13 amino acids. The V gene's germline CDR1 is SGDLS and CDR2 YYNGEE. J lost 5 bases, V lost 3 bases, and 3 bases had no gene match. DNA for the CDR3: TGTGCCAGCAGCGGAGCGGGGGAGGAGACCCAGTACTTC. Its protein is CASSGAGEETQYF.

The chain is built from TRBV27 and TRBJ2-5, with 8 bases that match TRBD2. This CDR3 region has 14 residues. The V gene end was trimmed by 0 bases and the J gene end by 4 bases; junction bases not matched to a gene: 1. Germline V CDR1 and CDR2: MNHEY, SMNVEV (reference sequence). DNA for the CDR3: TGTGCCAGCAGTTTATCTCGGGGGGGAGAGACCCAGTACTTC. The encoded protein is CASSLSRGGETQYF.

V and J are TRBV2 and TRBJ2-7, with 8 bases identical to TRBD2. Trimming removed 6 bases from V and 3 bases from J; junction bases left unmatched: 19. Germline CDR1 and CDR2: SNHLY and FYNNEI. The CDR3 runs 18 residues. CDR3 bases: TGTGCCAGCAGCGGAGACCGAAAGCGGGGGCTCACATACTACGAGCAGTACTTC. Its protein is CASSGDRKRGLTYYEQYF.

The CDR3 DNA reads as TGTGCCAGCAGTTTATCGGGGTCAGGGGATGGGCAGTACTTC. Translation: CASSLSGSGDGQYF. The chain recombines TRBV27 with TRBJ2-7; possibly TRBD1 for D (6 bases). Germline loops: CDR1 MNHEY, CDR2 SMNVEV (reference sequence). The CDR3 loop spans 14 amino acids. Trimming took 0 bases from V and 9 from J, leaving 15 bases between them.

The V call is TRBV9, the J call TRBJ2-2; the D is unclear. Germline lookup yields CDR1 SGDLS and CDR2 YYNGEE. The CDR3 is 12 residues long. V was shortened by 1 base and J by 8 bases, with 6 bases between the two germline ends. The CDR3 protein is CASSVFQGELFF. The CDR3 DNA reads TGTGCCAGCAGCGTATTTCAGGGGGAGCTGTTTTTT.

The rearrangement joins TRBV4-1 to TRBJ2-7; 10 bases are a match to TRBD2. The CDR3 runs 16 residues. The V gene end was trimmed by 0 bases and the J gene end by 2 bases; junction bases not matched to a gene: 4. Per germline, CDR1 MGHRA and CDR2 YSYEKL. For the CDR3, the DNA is TGCGCCAGCAGCCAAGAGAAGCGGGGGGGAGCCTACGAGCAGTACTTC. It specifies CASSQEKRGGAYEQYF.

This clone came up once. The CDR3 reads CASSIRGGTEAFF. The CDR3 DNA reads as TGTGCCAGTAGTATTCGTGGGGGGACTGAAGCTTTCTTT. The chain is built from TRBV19 and TRBJ1-1; TRBD1 is a possible D gene (5 bases). V gave up 3 bases and J gave up 5 bases, with 10 bases separating them. The CDR3 runs to 13 residues. In germline, CDR1 is LNHDA, CDR2 SQIVND (reference sequence).

This chain links TRBV15 with TRBJ2-7; 8 bases are a match to TRBD2. This CDR3 comprises 15 residues. Germline V CDR1 and CDR2: LNHNV, YYDKDF (reference sequence). The trim removed 6 bases at V and 0 bases at J, leaving 7 bases unmatched. CDR3 bases: TGTGCCACCAGTATAGAGCGGGGGATCTCCTACGAGCAGTACTTC. Its protein is CATSIERGISYEQYF.

This rearrangement joins TRBV18 to TRBJ1-5, with D tentatively TRBD1 (5 bases). CDR3 length: 15 amino acids. Trimming took off 3 bases at V and 6 bases at J, with 15 bases between the two ends. Germline assignment: CDR1 KGHSH and CDR2 LQKENI. The CDR3: CASSPQGGEGQPQHF. The CDR3 nucleotides read TGTGCCAGCTCACCTCAGGGTGGTGAAGGTCAGCCCCAGCATTTT.

In its sample, this clone was seen a few times. This rearrangement joins TRBV29-1 to TRBJ1-1, with D possibly matching TRBD1 (6 bases). Per the germline V gene, CDR1 is SQVTM and CDR2 is ANQGSEA. Trimming cost V 7 bases and J 5 bases, with 23 bases left between them. The CDR3 is 15 residues long. This CDR3 reads CSGKLDRLGGTEAFF. CDR3 bases: TGCAGCGGCAAACTAGACAGGCTCGGTGGGACTGAAGCTTTCTTT. Together with reference TRBV29-1 and TRBJ1-1, the CDR3 gives the full variable domain: SAVISQKPSRDICQRGTSLTIQCQVDSQVTMMFWYRQQPGQSLTLIATANQGSEATYESGFVIDKFPISRPNLTFSTLTVSNMSPEDSSIYLCSGKLDRLGGTEAFFGQGTRLTVV.

This clone was found a few times. This sequence joins TRBV9 and TRBJ1-1; D is unclear. The CDR3 loop spans 14 amino acids. Trimming left V 0 bases short and J 4 bases short, with 10 bases between. Looked up from germline, CDR1 is SGDLS and CDR2 is YYNGEE. CDR3: CASSVVDWSTEAFF. The DNA for the CDR3 is TGTGCCAGCAGCGTAGTTGACTGGAGCACTGAAGCTTTCTTT.

Only one count was recorded for this clone. This chain links TRBV6-6 with TRBJ2-7; D is ambiguous. The V gene's germline CDR1 is MNHNY and CDR2 SVGAGI (reference sequence). The germline V and J ends were trimmed by 3 bases and 4 bases, with 4 bases remaining between them. The CDR3 runs 11 residues. The CDR3 region has the DNA TGTGCCAGCAGTTATCAATACGAGCAGTACTTC. It yields the protein CASSYQYEQYF.

The chain has TRBV7-3 and TRBJ1-2; D remains ambiguous. CDR3 size: 16 residues. Germline assignment: CDR1 SGHTA and CDR2 FQGTGA. V was clipped by 1 base and J by 4 bases, with 16 bases between them. This CDR3 is CASSLKGAGFPYGYTF. CDR3 nucleotide sequence: TGTGCCAGCAGCTTAAAGGGAGCAGGTTTCCCCTATGGCTACACCTTC.

This clone showed up just once. The J gene is TRBJ2-3, the V gene TRBV10-1; TRBD2 is a possible D gene (6 bases). The CDR3 sequence is 16 residues long. Germline-derived CDR1 and CDR2 are WNHNN and SYGVQD (reference sequence). V lost 2 bases and J lost 6, with 18 bases in between. DNA for the CDR3: TGCGCCAGCAGTGAGCGGCTAGCGATGGATAGGGATACGCAGTATTTT. It codes for CASSERLAMDRDTQYF.

This clone showed up just once. This rearrangement joins TRBV18 to TRBJ2-7; TRBD1 aligns across 9 bases. Germline CDR1 reads KGHSH; CDR2 reads LQKENI. Trimming removed 0 bases from V and 4 bases from J; junction bases left unmatched: 13. This CDR3 contains 18 residues. CDR3 amino acids: CASSPPVRDRVNFYEQYF. DNA of the CDR3: TGTGCCAGCTCACCACCTGTAAGGGACAGGGTGAATTTTTACGAGCAGTACTTC.

The genes are TRBV29-1 and TRBJ2-3; 7 bases line up with TRBD1. Trimming at V came to 4 bases and at J to 6 bases, leaving 7 bases not matched to a gene. Germline CDR1 and CDR2: SQVTM and ANQGSEA. This CDR3 is built from 13 residues. CDR3 sequence: CSVAPTGLDTQYF. In nucleotides, the CDR3 is TGCAGCGTTGCCCCGACAGGGCTTGATACGCAGTATTTT.

V gene TRBV6-6 combines with J gene TRBJ1-5; a weak D match, TRBD1 (5 bases). The CDR3 spans 14 residues. V shed 6 bases and J shed 3 bases, with 12 bases lying between them. CDR1 is MNHNY, CDR2 SVGAGI, per germline (reference sequence). CDR3 sequence (DNA): TGTGCCAGCAGCCCCCGACAGTCCAATCAGCCCCAGCATTTT. Translation: CASSPRQSNQPQHF.

J is TRBJ1-1 and V is TRBV5-4, with D perhaps TRBD1 (5 bases). The length of the CDR3 is 14 residues. CDR1 and CDR2 (germline): SGHNT, YYREEE (reference sequence). V was clipped by 1 base and J by 1 base, with 8 bases between them. This CDR3 reads CASSLMQGNTEAFF. DNA for the CDR3: TGTGCCAGCAGCTTGATGCAGGGGAACACTGAAGCTTTCTTT.